The present entry profiles one TCR beta chain with its context. Its antigen is not identified. This sample stems from a study of cytomegalovirus exposure and HLA in healthy donors. In the study overall: Earlier, fewer than 130 million unique TCR beta sequences were recovered from about 200 million T cells by an analysis.

Germline V gene data show CDR1 as PRHDT and CDR2 as FYEKMQ (reference sequence). The ends were cut back, 4 bases at V and 2 bases at J, with 15 bases in the middle. This CDR3 comprises 15 residues. Healthy donors of bone marrow made up the group. General observations from the study: The study listed roughly 160 cytomegalovirus-associated TCR beta chains. In a later analysis, compared with equally common non-associated chains, HLA-associated beta chains were more expanded.

Researchers ran the PCR with 60 Vbeta and 13 Jbeta primers. Profiled with immunoSEQ multiplex PCR; TCRdb holds only in-frame clones, not every one. The table includes around 30,000 clones, 65% detected once. The TCR originated in a man in his fifties or sixties in good health and CMV-seropositive. The chain couples TRBV13 to TRBJ2-7; the D gene is possibly TRBD2 (7 bases). Sequenced input: PBMCs. CDR3: CASSSQGLKPYEQYF. CDR3 sequence (DNA): TGTGCCAGCAGCTCACAGGGACTAAAGCCCTACGAGCAGTACTTC. Using reference TRBV13 and TRBJ2-7 for the parts outside the CDR3, the full variable domain is AAGVIQSPRHLIKEKRETATLKCYPIPRHDTVYWYQQGPGQDPQFLISFYEKMQSDKGSIPDRFSAQQFSDYHSELNMSSLELGDSALYFCASSSQGLKPYEQYFGPGTRLTVT.